This TCR beta chain was sequenced for a study of identical twins. General study points: Among monozygotic twins, out-of-frame TCR alpha sharing exceeded what models predicted. Analyses of zero insertions could, in part, be confounded by invariant MAIT and iNKT cells.

The CDR3 runs to 18 residues. In germline, CDR1 is LGHNA, CDR2 YSLEER. Trimming took off 0 bases at V and 7 bases at J, with 22 bases between the two ends. Comments on this clonotype: Its target is unknown.

TCRdb re-derived calls from the 5' RACE reads in MiXCR, one entry per CDR3 protein. Found here are around 670,000 distinct CDR3 sequences, around 6.1% of them singletons; the top ten hold roughly 2%. This clonotype was sampled from a man younger than 35 in good health. Sequencing was done on a sample of naive T cells sorted from blood. The V and J genes are TRBV4-3 and TRBJ2-1; tentative D call: TRBD1 (5 bases). The CDR3 coding sequence is TGCGCCAGCAGCCAAGATGAGGACATAGGGGCGGTTCGGAATGAGCAGTTCTTC. Translation: CASSQDEDIGAVRNEQFF.